The present T cell receptor beta chain was sequenced within a study of OX40 agonist ivuxolimab in advanced cancers. Study overall: While on treatment, patients had intravenous ivuxolimab at 0.01 to 10 mg/kg every 2 weeks. Antecedent anti-PD-1, anti-PD-L1 or anti-CTLA-4 therapy was permissible, with approximately 44% having received some.

The germline gives CDR1 SGHRS, CDR2 YFSETQ. The trim removed 0 bases at V and 6 bases at J, leaving 8 bases unmatched. The CDR3 is made up of 15 amino acids. Assay used: immunoSEQ multiplex PCR; TCRdb lists only in-frame clones, some missing. Among about 51,000 clones listed, about 80% were seen once. The clonotype originates from an adult with an advanced solid tumor such as melanoma, head and neck, liver or kidney cancer. The rearrangement joins TRBV5-1 to TRBJ1-1, with 7 bases lining up with TRBD1. This material consisted of CD4+ or CD8+ T cells sorted from blood, taken in a trial of the OX40 agonist ivuxolimab. The CDR3 reads CASSLAQGGFSEAFF. The CDR3 DNA reads TGCGCCAGCAGCTTGGCCCAGGGGGGGTTTTCTGAAGCTTTCTTT.